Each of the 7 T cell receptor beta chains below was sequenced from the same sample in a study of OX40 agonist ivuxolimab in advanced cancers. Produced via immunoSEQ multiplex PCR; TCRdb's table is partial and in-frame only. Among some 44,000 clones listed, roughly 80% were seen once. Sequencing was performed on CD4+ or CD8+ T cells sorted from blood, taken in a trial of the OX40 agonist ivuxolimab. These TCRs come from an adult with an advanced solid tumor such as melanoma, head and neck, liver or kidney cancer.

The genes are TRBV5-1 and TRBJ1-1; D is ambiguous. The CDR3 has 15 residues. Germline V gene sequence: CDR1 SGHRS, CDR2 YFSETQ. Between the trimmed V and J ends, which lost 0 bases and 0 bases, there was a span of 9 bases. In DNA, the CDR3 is TGCGCCAGCAGCTTGGCGGGCACCATGAACACTGAAGCTTTCTTT. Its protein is CASSLAGTMNTEAFF.

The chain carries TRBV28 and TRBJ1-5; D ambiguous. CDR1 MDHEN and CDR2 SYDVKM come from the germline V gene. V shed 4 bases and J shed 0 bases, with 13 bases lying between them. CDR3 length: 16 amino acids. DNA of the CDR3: TGTGCCAGCAGTTCCAACCAGGCTCATAGCAATCAGCCCCAGCATTTT. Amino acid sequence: CASSSNQAHSNQPQHF.

The CDR3 DNA sequence: TGTGCCTGGAGTGGAAGGTTGTTCACAGATACGCAGTATTTT. This codes for CAWSGRLFTDTQYF. This chain links TRBV30 with TRBJ2-3; D not resolved. V shed 1 base and J shed 2 bases, with 10 bases lying between them. CDR3 length equals 14 residues. Germline V gives CDR1 GTSNPN, CDR2 SVGIG (reference sequence). The full variable domain, in which reference TRBV30 and TRBJ2-3 provide the parts outside the CDR3, is SQTIHQWPATLVQPVGSPLSLECTVEGTSNPNLYWYRQAAGRGLQLLFYSVGIGQISSEVPQNLSASRPQDRQFILSSKKLLLSDSGFYLCAWSGRLFTDTQYFGPGTRLTVL.

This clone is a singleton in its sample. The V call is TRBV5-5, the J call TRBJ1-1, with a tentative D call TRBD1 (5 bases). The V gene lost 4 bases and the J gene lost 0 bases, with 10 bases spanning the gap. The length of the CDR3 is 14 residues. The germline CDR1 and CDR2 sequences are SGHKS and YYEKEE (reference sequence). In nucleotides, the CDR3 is TGTGCCAGCAGCCCGGGGGTGATGAACACTGAAGCTTTCTTT. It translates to CASSPGVMNTEAFF. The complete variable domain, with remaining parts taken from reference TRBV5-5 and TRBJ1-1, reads DAGVTQSPTHLIKTRGQQVTLRCSPISGHKSVSWYQQVLGQGPQFIFQYYEKEERGRGNFPDRFSARQFPNYSSELNVNALLLGDSALYLCASSPGVMNTEAFFGQGTRLTVV.

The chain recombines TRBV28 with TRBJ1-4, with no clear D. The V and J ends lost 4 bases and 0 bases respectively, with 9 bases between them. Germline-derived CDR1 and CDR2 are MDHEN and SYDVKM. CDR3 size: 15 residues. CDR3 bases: TGTGCCAGCAGTTCCCCCGGTGCAACTAATGAAAAACTGTTTTTT. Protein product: CASSSPGATNEKLFF.

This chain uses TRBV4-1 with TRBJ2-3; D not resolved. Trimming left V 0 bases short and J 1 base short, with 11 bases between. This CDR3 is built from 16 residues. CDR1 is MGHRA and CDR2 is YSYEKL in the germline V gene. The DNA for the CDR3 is TGCGCCAGCAGCCAAGATCCGCCGGGCGGCACAGATACGCAGTATTTT. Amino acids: CASSQDPPGGTDTQYF.

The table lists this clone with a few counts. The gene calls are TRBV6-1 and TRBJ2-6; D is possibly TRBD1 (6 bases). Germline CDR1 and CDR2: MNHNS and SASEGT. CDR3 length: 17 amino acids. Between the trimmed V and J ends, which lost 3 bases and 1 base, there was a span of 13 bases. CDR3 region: CASSDDRSPSGANVLTF. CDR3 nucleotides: TGTGCCAGCAGTGACGACAGGTCCCCATCTGGGGCCAACGTCCTGACTTTC.